Listed here are 5 T cell receptor beta chains from one sample, sequenced in a study of shared clonotypes between healthy human individuals. Libraries were prepared by immunoSEQ multiplex PCR; TCRdb keeps only in-frame clonotypes and omits some of them. The sample lists under 600,000 clones; almost 80% were seen once. Material for sequencing was PBMCs. Source of these receptors: a woman in her forties in good health. Some clones in this sample may be carry-over from other donors' samples.

The rearrangement links TRBV7-2 to TRBJ2-1; 8 nucleotides agree with TRBD2. The CDR3 extends over 16 amino acids. V gave up 1 base and J gave up 9 bases; unmatched junction bases: 11. Germline V gives CDR1 SGHTA, CDR2 FQGNSA. The CDR3 DNA is TGTGCCAGCAGCTTAGTTGGCGGGGGGTCCCCAACTGAGCAGTTCTTC. Amino acid sequence: CASSLVGGGSPTEQFF.

The rearrangement uses TRBV5-4 and TRBJ2-1; D may match TRBD1 or TRBD2 (5 bases each). With 4 bases removed from V and 4 bases from J, the gap between germline ends came to 24 bases. CDR3 length: 18 residues. Germline values: CDR1 SGHNT, CDR2 YYREEE (reference sequence). CDR3 amino acids: CASSRRGEGAGLYNEQFF. The CDR3 DNA follows: TGTGCCAGCAGCAGAAGGGGAGAAGGCGCGGGCTTATACAATGAGCAGTTCTTC.

In its sample, this clone was seen once. The chain uses TRBV5-1 and TRBJ2-3; the D is unclear. Trimming cost V 3 bases and J 1 base, with 12 bases left between them. This CDR3 region has 15 residues. Per germline, CDR1 SGHRS and CDR2 YFSETQ. Here the CDR3 DNA reads TGCGCCAGCAGCTCAACCGCTGTGGGCACAGATACGCAGTATTTT. Its translation: CASSSTAVGTDTQYF. The entire variable domain, with the rest obtained from reference TRBV5-1 and TRBJ2-3, is as follows: KAGVTQTPRYLIKTRGQQVTLSCSPISGHRSVSWYQQTPGQGLQFLFEYFSETQRNKGNFPGRFSGRQFSNSRSEMNVSTLELGDSALYLCASSSTAVGTDTQYFGPGTRLTVL.

The V and J genes are TRBV6-5 and TRBJ1-2; tentative D call: TRBD1 (5 bases). V was shortened by 6 bases and J by 4 bases, with 18 bases between the two germline ends. Germline-derived CDR1 and CDR2 are MNHEY and SVGAGI. The CDR3 extends over 15 amino acids. The CDR3 loop reads CASRAGGAAGYGYTF. The CDR3 DNA reads TGTGCCAGCAGAGCCGGAGGGGCTGCTGGCTATGGCTACACCTTC.

Only a few counts were recorded for this clone. The chain joins TRBV25-1 to TRBJ1-2, with 9 bases identical to TRBD1. Unmatched junction bases numbered 4, after V lost 4 bases and J lost 1 base. This CDR3 has 15 amino acids. CDR1 MGHDK and CDR2 SYGVNS come from the germline V gene. Written as DNA, the CDR3 is TGTGCCAGCAGTGCCGGGACAGGGTTTAACTATGGCTACACCTTC. Translated, it gives CASSAGTGFNYGYTF.